These T cell receptor beta chains were read from a single sample in a study of Ad26.COV2.S vaccination and SARS-CoV-2 variants. The table came from immunoSEQ multiplex PCR; TCRdb's copy has only in-frame clones and leaves some out. The data hold around 450,000 clones, with approximately 89% observed a single time. The material sequenced was peripheral blood, taken in a trial of Ad26.COV2.S vaccine versus placebo. Receptor source: a person between 18 and 65 years old who received the Ad26.COV2.S COVID-19 vaccine or a placebo. The CDR3 runs from the conserved cysteine through the conserved F or W. A D gene is named only where the DNA matches it firmly. Expanded clones are given a class, and other clones once, few, many or no size at all.

j_call v_call d_call clone_size cdr3_length cdr3_nt cdr3_aa
TRBJ2-7 TRBV28 TRBD1 . 14 TGTGCCAGCAGGATCGTGACAGGGGGCTTAGAGCAGTACTTC CASRIVTGGLEQYF
TRBJ1-2 TRBV2 . . 13 TGTGCCAGCAGTGACAGGGTTTGGACCGGCTACACCTTC CASSDRVWTGYTF
TRBJ2-7 TRBV11-3 . . 13 TGTGCCAGCAGCTTATCGGACGTCTACGAGCAGTACTTC CASSLSDVYEQYF
TRBJ1-4 TRBV13 . . 13 TGTGCCAGCAGCTTAGCCCATAATGAAAAACTGTTTTTT CASSLAHNEKLFF
TRBJ1-6 TRBV5-5 TRBD1 . 15 TGTGCCAGCAGCCGAACCCCGGGACAGGGCTCACCCCTCCACTTT CASSRTPGQGSPLHF
TRBJ1-5 TRBV6-2/TRBV6-3 . . 15 TGTGCCAGCAACCCCGCGGACGGAATATATCAGCCCCAGCATTTT CASNPADGIYQPQHF
TRBJ1-1 TRBV18 . once 14 TGTGCCAGCTCACCACAGGGGGAGAACACTGAAGCTTTCTTT CASSPQGENTEAFF
TRBJ2-1 TRBV7-9 . . 12 TGTGCCAGTGGGAGGCCCTCAGCGGAGCAGTTCTTC CASGRPSAEQFF
TRBJ1-2 TRBV27 . . 16 TGTGCCAGCAGTTTATCGATTGTGGGGGCAGTACGAGGCTACACCTTC CASSLSIVGAVRGYTF
TRBJ1-6 TRBV7-9 . . 13 TGTGCCAGCAGAGGACTGCGTAATTCACCCCTCCACTTT CASRGLRNSPLHF
TRBJ2-1 TRBV15 . . 15 TGTGCCACCAGCAGAGAGGAGAGCTCCTACAATGAGCAGTTCTTC CATSREESSYNEQFF